The following is a T cell receptor beta chain sequence with its context. The antigen is unknown. The sample is drawn from a study of vaccination and CD4 T cells after COVID-19. Overall study context: Participants received two doses of either BNT162b2 or mRNA-1273 vaccine.

Study-wide points: Convalescent patients' clones that were vaccine-specific were spike mono-reactive in 304 of 307 cases.

The V and J ends lost 5 bases and 6 bases, in that order; junction bases with no gene match: 12. This CDR3 spans 15 amino acids. Stated treatment: roughly 10-day PBMC culture with coronavirus spike peptide pools or control peptides (ViraFEST assay). Cultured CD4+ T-cell DNA underwent Oncomine TCR Beta short-read sequencing. TCRdb itself ran the PCR reads through MiXCR, one entry per CDR3 protein. The sample shows about 30,000 distinct CDR3 sequences, roughly 57% of them seen only once. This chain joins TRBV12-3 or TRBV12-4 and TRBJ1-2, with TRBD1 matching over 7 bases. The source was CD4+ T cells from blood, cultured in vitro, collected after SARS-CoV-2 vaccination. This TCR was recovered from a human donor who received a COVID-19 vaccine. In nucleotides, the CDR3 is TGTGCCAGCAGTCTCGGGACAGCGTCGTTCAATGGCTACACCTTC. Translation: CASSLGTASFNGYTF.